Listed here are 27 T cell receptor beta chains from one sample, sequenced in a study of OX40 agonist ivuxolimab in advanced cancers. Repertoires were generated with immunoSEQ multiplex PCR, while TCRdb's copy carries only in-frame clones and drops some. The table has 35,000 to 45,000 clones, roughly 69% seen once. Source: CD4+ or CD8+ T cells sorted from blood, taken in a trial of the OX40 agonist ivuxolimab. The origin of the receptors is an adult with an advanced solid tumor such as melanoma, head and neck, liver or kidney cancer.

The chain joins TRBV10-1 to TRBJ2-3, with TRBD2 matching over 7 bases. This CDR3 spans 15 amino acids. CDR1 and CDR2 (germline): WNHNN, SYGVQD (reference sequence). The V gene end was trimmed by 2 bases and the J gene end by 2 bases; junction bases not matched to a gene: 4. CDR3 bases: TGCGCCAGCAGTGAGGGCCTAGCGGTCACAGATACGCAGTATTTT. Amino acid sequence: CASSEGLAVTDTQYF.

The chain links TRBV27 to TRBJ2-7; D tentatively reads TRBD1 or TRBD2 (5 bases each). There are 15 residues in the CDR3. V gave up 2 bases and J gave up 0 bases, with 11 bases separating them. CDR1 is MNHEY and CDR2 is SMNVEV in the germline V gene (reference sequence). The CDR3 bases are TGTGCCAGCAGTTTAGTCCCGGGGACCTCCTACGAGCAGTACTTC. This encodes CASSLVPGTSYEQYF.

The CDR3 spells CASSVGGMGLAIHEQFF. In nucleotides, the CDR3 is TGTGCCAGCAGCGTAGGGGGAATGGGACTAGCAATCCATGAGCAGTTCTTC. The V and J genes are TRBV9 and TRBJ2-1; 9 nucleotides align to TRBD2. The length of the CDR3 is 17 residues. CDR1 is SGDLS and CDR2 is YYNGEE in the germline V gene. The ends lost 0 bases at V and 8 bases at J; junction bases unmatched: 12.

This chain connects TRBV9 to TRBJ2-2; TRBD1 matches at 7 bases. This CDR3 has 16 residues. V dropped 1 base and J dropped 5; count of bases not matched to a gene: 8. CDR1 and CDR2 (germline): SGDLS, YYNGEE. The CDR3 loop reads CASSVKFQGVTGELFF. Here the CDR3 DNA reads TGTGCCAGCAGCGTAAAGTTTCAGGGGGTTACCGGGGAGCTGTTTTTT. Filled out from reference TRBV9 and TRBJ2-2, the complete variable domain reads DSGVTQTPKHLITATGQRVTLRCSPRSGDLSVYWYQQSLDQGLQFLIQYYNGEERAKGNILERFSAQQFPDLHSELNLSSLELGDSALYFCASSVKFQGVTGELFFGEGSRLTVL.

This chain links TRBV27 with TRBJ2-1; D may be TRBD1 (6 bases). Between the trimmed V and J ends, which lost 3 bases and 5 bases, there was a span of 14 bases. Germline values: CDR1 MNHEY, CDR2 SMNVEV (reference sequence). CDR3 length: 15 residues. In nucleotides, the CDR3 is TGTGCCAGCAGTTTCTCGGCCTACAGGGACAATGAGCAGTTCTTC. Its protein is CASSFSAYRDNEQFF.

The J gene is TRBJ2-1, the V gene TRBV27; D is unresolved. The ends were cut back, 3 bases at V and 0 bases at J, with 9 bases in the middle. The CDR3 covers 15 residues. Looked up from germline, CDR1 is MNHEY and CDR2 is SMNVEV (reference sequence). This CDR3 is CASSLSGSSYNEQFF. Written as DNA, the CDR3 is TGTGCCAGCAGTTTGTCCGGCAGCTCCTACAATGAGCAGTTCTTC.

Only a few counts were recorded for this clone. This sample also contains other DNA sequences that code for the same CDR3. The chain has TRBV6-1 and TRBJ1-5; possible D gene TRBD1, 6 bases. The length of the CDR3 is 13 residues. Germline values: CDR1 MNHNS, CDR2 SASEGT. V dropped 7 bases and J dropped 5 bases, with 12 bases sitting between them. The CDR3 DNA is TGTGCCAGCAACAGAGAGGGGGATCAGCCCCAGCATTTT. Translated: CASNREGDQPQHF.

This clone came up once. The V and J genes are TRBV29-1 and TRBJ2-1; D gene unclear. Germline loops: CDR1 SQVTM, CDR2 ANQGSEA. CDR3 length equals 12 residues. The V gene lost 3 bases and the J gene lost 5 bases, with 8 bases spanning the gap. The CDR3 coding sequence is TGCAGCGTTGACGGAATGAACAATGAGCAGTTCTTC. Amino acids: CSVDGMNNEQFF.

The chain recombines TRBV11-2 with TRBJ2-1, with D perhaps TRBD2 (5 bases). Germline CDR1 SGHAT, CDR2 FQNNGV. Trimming stripped 2 bases from V and 7 bases from J, with 9 bases between. This CDR3 region has 13 residues. CDR3 amino acids: CASSLMDWNEQFF. In nucleotides, the CDR3 is TGTGCCAGCAGCTTAATGGACTGGAATGAGCAGTTCTTC.

In regard to this clone: The likely explanation is a read error, given a far larger clone one base away. Other DNA sequences in this specimen translate into the identical CDR3. This chain uses TRBV11-3 with TRBJ1-2, with unresolved D. Germline CDR1 and CDR2: SGHNT and YENEEA. This CDR3 spans 11 amino acids. Between the trimmed V and J ends, which lost 2 bases and 4 bases, there was a span of 2 bases. In nucleotides, the CDR3 is TGTGCCAGCAGCTTAACCTATGGCTACACCTTC. Translation gives CASSLTYGYTF. The full variable domain, in which reference TRBV11-3 and TRBJ1-2 provide the parts outside the CDR3, is EAGVVQSPRYKIIEKKQPVAFWCNPISGHNTLYWYLQNLGQGPELLIRYENEEAVDDSQLPKDRFSAERLKGVDSTLKIQPAELGDSAVYLCASSLTYGYTFGSGTRLTVV.

The chain uses TRBV30 and TRBJ1-2; D possibly corresponds to TRBD1 (5 bases). V was shortened by 0 bases and J by 4 bases, with 12 bases between the two germline ends. Germline assignment: CDR1 GTSNPN and CDR2 SVGIG (reference sequence). The CDR3 loop spans 14 amino acids. The CDR3 DNA reads TGTGCCTGGAGTGTTCAGGGCAGGAGCTATGGCTACACCTTC. This gives the protein CAWSVQGRSYGYTF. The variable domain in full, completed from reference TRBV30 and TRBJ1-2, reads SQTIHQWPATLVQPVGSPLSLECTVEGTSNPNLYWYRQAAGRGLQLLFYSVGIGQISSEVPQNLSASRPQDRQFILSSKKLLLSDSGFYLCAWSVQGRSYGYTFGSGTRLTVV.

The rearrangement links TRBV2 to TRBJ1-1; D is uncertain. The V gene lost 2 bases and the J gene lost 4 bases, with 5 bases spanning the gap. CDR1 and CDR2 from the germline V gene are SNHLY and FYNNEI. The CDR3 sequence is 12 residues long. CDR3 in amino acids: CASSELRTEAFF. The CDR3 bases are TGTGCCAGCAGTGAACTCCGCACTGAAGCTTTCTTT.

This chain uses TRBV11-2 with TRBJ1-2; the D gene is possibly TRBD1 (6 bases). V was shortened by 0 bases and J by 2 bases, with 10 bases between the two germline ends. Germline lookup yields CDR1 SGHAT and CDR2 FQNNGV. This CDR3 comprises 15 residues. CDR3 residues: CASSLDGGRNYGYTF. Here the CDR3 DNA reads TGTGCCAGCAGCTTAGACGGGGGGCGGAACTATGGCTACACCTTC.

The chain carries TRBV30 and TRBJ1-2; the D is unclear. The V end was cut by 3 bases, the J end by 4 bases, with 9 bases between. CDR1 and CDR2 from the germline V gene are GTSNPN and SVGIG (reference sequence). This CDR3 region has 12 residues. The CDR3 is CAWRHGGYGYTF. The CDR3 nucleotides read TGTGCCTGGAGACACGGCGGCTATGGCTACACCTTC.

The gene calls are TRBV5-4 and TRBJ2-7; 14 nucleotides match TRBD2. The V gene's germline CDR1 is SGHNT and CDR2 YYREEE (reference sequence). Unmatched junction bases numbered 5, after V lost 3 bases and J lost 6 bases. The CDR3 consists of 15 residues. This chain's CDR3 is CASSWGLAGEIEQYF. CDR3 coding DNA: TGTGCCAGCAGCTGGGGACTAGCGGGGGAGATCGAGCAGTACTTC. The full variable domain, completed using reference TRBV5-4 and TRBJ2-7, is ETGVTQSPTHLIKTRGQQVTLRCSSQSGHNTVSWYQQALGQGPQFIFQYYREEENGRGNFPPRFSGLQFPNYSSELNVNALELDDSALYLCASSWGLAGEIEQYFGPGTRLTVT.

J is TRBJ2-7 and V is TRBV6-1; D gene ambiguous. Germline lookup yields CDR1 MNHNS and CDR2 SASEGT. The CDR3 runs to 12 residues. V was shortened by 3 bases and J by 1 base, with 4 bases between the two germline ends. CDR3 DNA: TGTGCCAGCAGTGATAGTTCCTACGAGCAGTACGTC. Protein sequence: CASSDSSYEQYV.

This clone was seen more than once but under ten times. The chain links TRBV5-4 to TRBJ2-1; D uncertain. The CDR3 spans 14 residues. Germline CDR1 is SGHNT and CDR2 is YYREEE (reference sequence). V gave up 0 bases and J gave up 0 bases, with 4 bases separating them. CDR3 region: CASSLAGSYNEQFF. The CDR3 DNA sequence: TGTGCCAGCAGCTTGGCCGGCTCCTACAATGAGCAGTTCTTC. Full variable domain (missing parts from reference TRBV5-4 and TRBJ2-1): ETGVTQSPTHLIKTRGQQVTLRCSSQSGHNTVSWYQQALGQGPQFIFQYYREEENGRGNFPPRFSGLQFPNYSSELNVNALELDDSALYLCASSLAGSYNEQFFGPGTRLTVL.

This sequence joins TRBV6-5 and TRBJ2-2, with 7 bases aligning to TRBD1. The CDR3 has 13 amino acids. Germline V gives CDR1 MNHEY, CDR2 SVGAGI. The V segment lost 4 bases and the J segment 7 bases; nucleotides outside the gene matches: 3. In nucleotides, the CDR3 is TGTGCCAGCAGTTTCCGGACAGGCGGGGAGCTGTTTTTT. This codes for CASSFRTGGELFF.

V is TRBV6-5 and J is TRBJ2-2; maybe TRBD1 (6 bases). The CDR3 is 15 amino acids. Deletions cut 0 bases from V and 4 bases from J, with 9 bases between. Germline V gene lookup returns CDR1 MNHEY and CDR2 SVGAGI. This CDR3 is CASSYSGARTGELFF. The CDR3 DNA reads TGTGCCAGCAGTTACTCGGGGGCGCGCACCGGGGAGCTGTTTTTT.

The V and J genes are TRBV11-2 and TRBJ2-7, with D possibly matching TRBD1 (6 bases). The CDR3 has 15 amino acids. Germline V gene data show CDR1 as SGHAT and CDR2 as FQNNGV. V shed 3 bases and J shed 7 bases, with 19 bases lying between them. As DNA, the CDR3 is TGTGCCAGCAGCTTCATTACCGGGACAAAATCTGAGCAGTACGTC. Its protein product is CASSFITGTKSEQYV.

Judged by abundance, this clone is medium-sized. Written as DNA, the CDR3 is TGTGCCAGCAGTGAAGACGCAGGGGAGATAGAAAAACTGTTTTTT. This translates into CASSEDAGEIEKLFF. The genes are TRBV6-1 and TRBJ1-4; maybe TRBD1 (6 bases). The CDR3 covers 15 residues. With 1 base removed from V and 8 bases from J, the gap between germline ends came to 14 bases. Germline V lookup: CDR1 MNHNS, CDR2 SASEGT.

V usage is TRBV7-3 and J usage is TRBJ2-7, with 7 bases aligning to TRBD1. V lost 3 bases to trimming and J lost 2 bases; unmatched junction nucleotides: 1. The CDR3 sequence is 13 residues long. CDR1 is SGHTA and CDR2 is FQGTGA in the germline V gene. Here the CDR3 reads CASSFQGAYEQYF. The CDR3 nucleotides are TGTGCCAGCAGCTTCCAGGGGGCCTACGAGCAGTACTTC.

This chain connects TRBV19 to TRBJ1-2; D possibly corresponds to TRBD1 (5 bases). CDR3 size: 13 residues. Trimming cost V 6 bases and J 4 bases, with 12 bases left between them. Germline V CDR1 and CDR2: LNHDA, SQIVND (reference sequence). The CDR3 DNA is TGTGCCAGTAGAGAAAGGGGCAGCTATGGCTACACCTTC. Amino acids: CASRERGSYGYTF.

The chain couples TRBV7-3 to TRBJ2-3, with D possibly TRBD1 on 8 matching bases. This CDR3 contains 14 residues. Germline V lookup: CDR1 SGHTA, CDR2 FQGTGA. V lost 7 bases to trimming and J lost 4 bases, with 15 bases between them. The CDR3 is CASTTGGGADTQYF. DNA for the CDR3: TGTGCCAGCACTACAGGGGGAGGGGCAGATACGCAGTATTTT.

In its sample, this clone is large. Other DNA sequences within the sample encode an identical CDR3. The chain has TRBV11-2 and TRBJ1-2; D gene unclear. Per germline, CDR1 SGHAT and CDR2 FQNNGV. V lost 2 bases, J lost 5 bases, and 3 bases lay in between. This CDR3 is 11 amino acids long. The CDR3 nucleotides read TGTGCCAGCAGCTTAACATATGGCTACACCTTC. Its translation: CASSLTYGYTF.

This chain uses TRBV2 with TRBJ2-1; possibly TRBD1 for D (6 bases). Germline loops: CDR1 SNHLY, CDR2 FYNNEI. The CDR3 extends over 11 amino acids. V lost 7 bases to trimming and J lost 7 bases, with 8 bases between them. Here the CDR3 reads CASKQGNEQFF. The CDR3, as DNA: TGTGCCAGCAAACAGGGTAATGAGCAGTTCTTC.

For this clone: Germline is not matched at one junction end, which may reflect a read error. The rearrangement uses TRBV6-1 and TRBJ1-2; 7 bases match TRBD1. From germline, CDR1 is MNHNS and CDR2 SASEGT. The CDR3 length is 10 residues. In nucleotides, the CDR3 is TGTGCCAGCAGACAGGGGACGGACTCCTTC. It encodes CASRQGTDSF.